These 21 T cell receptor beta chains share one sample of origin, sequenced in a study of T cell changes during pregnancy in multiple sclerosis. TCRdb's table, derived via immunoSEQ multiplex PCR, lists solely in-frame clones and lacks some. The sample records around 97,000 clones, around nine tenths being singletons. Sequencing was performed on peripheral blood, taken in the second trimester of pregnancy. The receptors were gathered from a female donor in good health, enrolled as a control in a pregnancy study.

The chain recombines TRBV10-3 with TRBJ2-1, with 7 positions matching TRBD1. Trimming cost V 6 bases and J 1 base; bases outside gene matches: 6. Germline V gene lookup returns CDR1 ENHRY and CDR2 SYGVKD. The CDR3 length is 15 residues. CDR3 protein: CAIRETGSSYNEQFF. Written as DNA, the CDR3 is TGTGCCATCAGGGAGACAGGGAGTTCCTACAATGAGCAGTTCTTC.

The CDR3 loop is CASSSRTGNSPLHF. The DNA of the CDR3 is TGTGCCAGCAGCTCACGGACAGGGAACTCACCCCTCCACTTT. The gene calls are TRBV11-2 and TRBJ1-6, with 8 nucleotides matching TRBD1. Germline V gene lookup returns CDR1 SGHAT and CDR2 FQNNGV. The CDR3 spans 14 residues. V lost 4 bases to trimming and J lost 10 bases; unmatched junction nucleotides: 6.

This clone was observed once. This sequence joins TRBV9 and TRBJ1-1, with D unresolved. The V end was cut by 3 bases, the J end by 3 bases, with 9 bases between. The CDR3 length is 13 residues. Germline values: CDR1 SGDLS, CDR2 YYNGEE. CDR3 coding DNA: TGTGCCAGCAGCGCCAGAAGTGACACTGAAGCTTTCTTT. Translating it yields CASSARSDTEAFF.

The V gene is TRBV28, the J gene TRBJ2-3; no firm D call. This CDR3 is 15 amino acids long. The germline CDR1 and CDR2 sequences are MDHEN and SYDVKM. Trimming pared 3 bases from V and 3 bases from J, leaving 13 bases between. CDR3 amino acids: CASSFTYSGTDTQYF. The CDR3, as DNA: TGTGCCAGCAGTTTTACCTACTCCGGGACAGATACGCAGTATTTT.

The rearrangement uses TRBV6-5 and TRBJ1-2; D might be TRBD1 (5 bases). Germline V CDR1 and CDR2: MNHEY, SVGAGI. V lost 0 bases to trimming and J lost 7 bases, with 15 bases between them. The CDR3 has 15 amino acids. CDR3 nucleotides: TGTGCCAGCAGTTACTCGAAACTCGACGGGGGTGGCTACACCTTC. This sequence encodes CASSYSKLDGGGYTF.

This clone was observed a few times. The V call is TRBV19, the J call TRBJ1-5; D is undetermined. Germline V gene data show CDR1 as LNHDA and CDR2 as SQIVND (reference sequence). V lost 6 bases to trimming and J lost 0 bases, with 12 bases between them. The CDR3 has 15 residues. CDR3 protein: CASSQPRFSNQPQHF. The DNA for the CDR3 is TGTGCCAGTAGCCAACCCCGGTTTAGCAATCAGCCCCAGCATTTT.

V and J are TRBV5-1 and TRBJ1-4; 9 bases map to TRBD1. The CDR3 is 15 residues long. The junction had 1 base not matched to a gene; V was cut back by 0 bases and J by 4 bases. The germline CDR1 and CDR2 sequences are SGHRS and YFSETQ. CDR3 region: CASSLVGQGNEKLFF. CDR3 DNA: TGCGCCAGCAGCTTGGTGGGACAGGGTAATGAAAAACTGTTTTTT.

The CDR3: CATRSLRQGTNTEAFF. CDR3 nucleotides: TGTGCCACCAGGAGCTTAAGACAGGGGACGAACACTGAAGCTTTCTTT. This sequence joins TRBV15 and TRBJ1-1; 8 bases are shared with TRBD1. The CDR3 is 16 residues long. Germline V gene lookup returns CDR1 LNHNV and CDR2 YYDKDF (reference sequence). Germline trimming cut 6 bases from V and 1 base from J; bases unmatched to any gene: 10.

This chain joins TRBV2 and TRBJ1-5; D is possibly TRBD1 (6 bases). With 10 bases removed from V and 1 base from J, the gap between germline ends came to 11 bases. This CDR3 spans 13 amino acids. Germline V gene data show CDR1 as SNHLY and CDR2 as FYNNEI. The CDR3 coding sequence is TGTGCCACTACAGGGTCCAGCAATCAGCCCCAGCATTTT. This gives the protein CATTGSSNQPQHF.

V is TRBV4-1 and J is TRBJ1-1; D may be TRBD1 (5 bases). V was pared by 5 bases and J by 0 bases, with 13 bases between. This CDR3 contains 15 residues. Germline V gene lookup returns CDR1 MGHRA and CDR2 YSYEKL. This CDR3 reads CASSTLGGLNTEAFF. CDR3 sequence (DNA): TGCGCCAGCAGCACCCTGGGGGGTTTGAACACTGAAGCTTTCTTT.

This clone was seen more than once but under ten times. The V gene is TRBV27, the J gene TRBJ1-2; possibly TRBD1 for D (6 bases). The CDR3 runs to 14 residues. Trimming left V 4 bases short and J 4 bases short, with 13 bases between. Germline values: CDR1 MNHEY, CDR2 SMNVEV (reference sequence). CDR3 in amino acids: CASSSNRAGYGYTF. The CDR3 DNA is TGTGCCAGCAGTTCCAACAGGGCAGGCTATGGCTACACCTTC.

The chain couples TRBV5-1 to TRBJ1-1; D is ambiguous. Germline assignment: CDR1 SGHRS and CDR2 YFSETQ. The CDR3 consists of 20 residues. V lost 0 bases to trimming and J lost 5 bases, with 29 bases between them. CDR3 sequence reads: CASSLAKLGTAYLPGTEAFF. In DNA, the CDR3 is TGCGCCAGCAGCTTGGCCAAGTTGGGTACAGCTTACCTCCCTGGGACTGAAGCTTTCTTT.

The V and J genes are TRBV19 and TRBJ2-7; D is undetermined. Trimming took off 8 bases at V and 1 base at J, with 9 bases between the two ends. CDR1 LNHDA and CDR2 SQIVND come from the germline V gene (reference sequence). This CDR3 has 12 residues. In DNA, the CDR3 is TGTGCCAGTTGCGGCCCTTCCTACGAGCAGTACTTC. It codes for CASCGPSYEQYF.

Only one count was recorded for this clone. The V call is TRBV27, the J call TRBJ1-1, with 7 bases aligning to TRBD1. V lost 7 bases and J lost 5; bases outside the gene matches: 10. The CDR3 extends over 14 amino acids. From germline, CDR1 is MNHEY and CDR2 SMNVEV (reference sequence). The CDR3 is CASKNQGVWTEAFF. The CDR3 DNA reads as TGTGCCAGCAAAAACCAGGGGGTATGGACTGAAGCTTTCTTT.

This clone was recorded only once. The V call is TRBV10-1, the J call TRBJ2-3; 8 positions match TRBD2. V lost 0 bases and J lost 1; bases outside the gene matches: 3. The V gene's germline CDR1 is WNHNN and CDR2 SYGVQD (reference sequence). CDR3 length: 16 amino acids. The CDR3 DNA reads TGCGCCAGCAGTGAGTCATTAGCGGGACGCACAGATACGCAGTATTTT. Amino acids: CASSESLAGRTDTQYF.

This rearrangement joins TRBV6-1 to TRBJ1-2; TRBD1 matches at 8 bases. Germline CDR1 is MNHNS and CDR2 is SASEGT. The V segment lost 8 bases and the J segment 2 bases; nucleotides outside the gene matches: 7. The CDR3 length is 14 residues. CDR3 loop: CASRDRGTNYGYTF. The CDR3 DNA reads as TGTGCCAGCCGAGACAGGGGAACGAACTATGGCTACACCTTC.

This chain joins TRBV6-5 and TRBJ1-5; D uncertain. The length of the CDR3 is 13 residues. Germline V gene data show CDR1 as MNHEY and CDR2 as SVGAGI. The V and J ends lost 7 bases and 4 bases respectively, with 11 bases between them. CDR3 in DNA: TGTGCCAGCAACCGGGAGAAAAATCAGCCCCAGCATTTT. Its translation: CASNREKNQPQHF.

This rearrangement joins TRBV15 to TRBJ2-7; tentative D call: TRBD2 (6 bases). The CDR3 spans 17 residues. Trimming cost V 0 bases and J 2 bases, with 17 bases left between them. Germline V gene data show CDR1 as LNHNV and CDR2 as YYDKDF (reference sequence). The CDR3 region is CATSRDLGGGNPYEQYF. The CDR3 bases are TGTGCCACCAGCAGAGATCTGGGCGGAGGGAACCCCTACGAGCAGTACTTC.

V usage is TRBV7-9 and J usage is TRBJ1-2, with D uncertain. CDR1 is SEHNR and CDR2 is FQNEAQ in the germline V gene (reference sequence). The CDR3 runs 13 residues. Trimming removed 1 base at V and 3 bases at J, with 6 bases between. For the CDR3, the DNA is TGTGCCAGCAGCTTAGGGCTGGACTATGGCTACACCTTC. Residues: CASSLGLDYGYTF.

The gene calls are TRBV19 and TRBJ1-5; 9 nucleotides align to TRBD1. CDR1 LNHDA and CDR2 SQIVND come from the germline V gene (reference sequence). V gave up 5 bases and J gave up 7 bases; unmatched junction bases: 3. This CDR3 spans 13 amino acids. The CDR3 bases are TGTGCCAGTAGTGGGGACAGGGAACAGCCCCAGCATTTT. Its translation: CASSGDREQPQHF.

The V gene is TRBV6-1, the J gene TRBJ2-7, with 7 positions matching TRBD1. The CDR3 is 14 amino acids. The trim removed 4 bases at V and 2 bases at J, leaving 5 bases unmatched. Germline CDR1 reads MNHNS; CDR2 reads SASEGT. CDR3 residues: CASSGRDRTYEQYF. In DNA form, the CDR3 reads TGTGCCAGCAGTGGCCGGGACAGAACCTACGAGCAGTACTTC.